These 12 T cell receptor beta chains came from one sample sequenced in a study of tumor and adjacent non-tumor tissue in lung cancer. Three rounds of nested PCR, following a modified ARM-PCR protocol, produced the TCRbeta library. A single record per CDR3 protein comes from TCRdb applying MiXCR to the multiplex PCR reads. The sample lists around 200,000 distinct CDR3 sequences, 70% to 75% seen once, with 20% to 25% in the top ten. No cell sorting was done before RNA was extracted from the tissue. Material for sequencing was lung tumor tissue. These receptor sequences come from a man aged 55 to 70 with non-small cell lung cancer.

With regard to this clonotype: A much larger clone differs from this one at a single base, so this may be a read error. J is TRBJ1-3 and V is TRBV5-1; D not resolved. CDR1 is SGHRS and CDR2 is YFSETQ in the germline V gene. V was cut by 0 bases and J by 3 bases, with 10 bases left in between. This CDR3 contains 15 residues. CDR3 loop: CASSLGPGDGNTIYF. DNA for the CDR3: TGCGCCAGCAGCTTGGGGCCGGGTGATGGAAACACCATATATTTT.

This clonotype rates as large (0.1 to 1%). The chain is built from TRBV11-3 and TRBJ2-7; a weak D match, TRBD2 (6 bases). The CDR3 totals 15 residues. The germline gives CDR1 SGHNT, CDR2 YENEEA. The V and J ends lost 4 bases and 3 bases respectively, with 16 bases between them. CDR3 in DNA: TGTGCCAGCAGCTCCTCAGCGGGCATCGACTACGAGCAGTACTTC. Amino acid sequence: CASSSSAGIDYEQYF.

This clonotype came up many times. This chain joins TRBV20-1 and TRBJ1-2; 7 nucleotides line up with TRBD1. Germline CDR1 DFQATT, CDR2 SNEGSKA (reference sequence). J was trimmed by 8 bases and V by 2 bases; bases with no gene match: 11. The CDR3 loop spans 14 amino acids. CDR3 sequence (DNA): TGCAGTGCTAGATCTCAAGGACAGGTGAAAGGCTACACCTTC. As protein: CSARSQGQVKGYTF.

Of note for this clonotype: A much larger clone lies a single base off, so this may be a read error. The CDR3 sequence: CSARDQGSLGGYTF. The CDR3 bases are TGCAGTGCTAGAGACCAGGGGAGCTTGGGAGGCTACACCTTC. This rearrangement joins TRBV20-1 to TRBJ1-2, with a weak D call TRBD1 (6 bases). V was shortened by 0 bases and J by 8 bases, with 16 bases between the two germline ends. The CDR3 extends over 14 amino acids. CDR1 is DFQATT, CDR2 SNEGSKA, per germline (reference sequence).

Note on this clonotype: This could be a read error, since a much larger clone is one nucleotide away. The chain is built from TRBV12-3 or TRBV12-4 and TRBJ1-2, with a tentative D call TRBD1 (5 bases). The CDR3 consists of 15 residues. The CDR3 spells CACSLDDRVNYGYTF. CDR3 DNA sequence: TGTGCCTGCAGTTTAGATGACAGAGTGAACTATGGCTACACCTTC.

Points on this clonotype: This could be a read error, since a much larger clone is one nucleotide away. The V gene is TRBV20-1, the J gene TRBJ1-5, with D unclear. Germline V gene data show CDR1 as DFQATT and CDR2 as SNEGSKA (reference sequence). CDR3 length: 13 residues. CDR3 residues: CTARVTADQPQHF. The CDR3 DNA sequence: TGCACTGCTAGAGTGACGGCTGATCAGCCCCAGCATTTT.

This clonotype appeared a single time. A read error is possible here, since a much larger clone lies one base away. The gene calls are TRBV6-1 and TRBJ1-5, with D tentatively TRBD1 (5 bases). Germline V gives CDR1 MNHNS, CDR2 SASEGT. The CDR3 runs 17 residues. CDR3 DNA: TGTGACAGCAGTGAATGGGGCCCGCCGAGTAGCAATCAGCCCCAGCATTTT. This codes for CDSSEWGPPSSNQPQHF.

Remarks on this clonotype: Germline is not matched at one junction end, which may reflect a read error. This chain connects TRBV12-3 or TRBV12-4 to TRBJ2-5; D remains unclear. The CDR3 is 13 residues long. The CDR3 DNA is TGTGCCAGCAGTTTAAGTCCAACGGAGACCCAGTATTTC. This encodes CASSLSPTETQYF.

The chain recombines TRBV6-1 with TRBJ1-6; D may be TRBD1 (5 bases). The CDR3 totals 14 residues. The V gene lost 3 bases and the J gene lost 10 bases, with 13 bases spanning the gap. From germline, CDR1 is MNHNS and CDR2 SASEGT. CDR3 nucleotide sequence: TGTGCCAGCAGTGAGGGGCGTCCGATGTCACCCCTCCACTTT. Amino acid sequence: CASSEGRPMSPLHF.

The chain recombines TRBV6-1 with TRBJ2-7; 9 bases are shared with TRBD1. The germline V gene has CDR1 MNHNS and CDR2 SASEGT. Trimming at V came to 11 bases and at J to 5 bases, leaving 16 bases not matched to a gene. The length of the CDR3 is 15 residues. CDR3 region: CAGSGTRTGAHEQYF. The CDR3 coding sequence is TGTGCCGGTAGTGGAACCAGGACAGGGGCTCACGAGCAGTACTTC.

This sequence joins TRBV7-3 and TRBJ2-1; 7 nucleotides line up with TRBD1. The junction had 14 bases not matched to a gene; V was cut back by 7 bases and J by 8 bases. Germline values: CDR1 SGHTA, CDR2 FQGTGA. The CDR3 extends over 15 amino acids. The CDR3 DNA reads as TGTGCCAGCAACCCTAGGGGACAGTTAATCGATGAGCAGTTCTTC. Its translation is CASNPRGQLIDEQFF. Combining the CDR3 with reference TRBV7-3 and TRBJ2-1 gives the whole variable domain GAGVSQTPSNKVTEKGKYVELRCDPISGHTALYWYRQSLGQGPEFLIYFQGTGAADDSGLPNDRFFAVRPEGSVSTLKIQRTERGDSAVYLCASNPRGQLIDEQFFGPGTRLTVL.

V gene TRBV28 combines with J gene TRBJ2-2; 7 bases match TRBD2. Trimming took 3 bases from V and 0 from J; bases not matched to a gene: 4. CDR1 MDHEN and CDR2 SYDVKM come from the germline V gene. This CDR3 is built from 16 residues. This CDR3 reads CASSLFSGSNTGELFF. The CDR3 DNA is TGTGCCAGCAGTTTGTTTAGCGGGTCGAACACCGGGGAGCTGTTTTTT.